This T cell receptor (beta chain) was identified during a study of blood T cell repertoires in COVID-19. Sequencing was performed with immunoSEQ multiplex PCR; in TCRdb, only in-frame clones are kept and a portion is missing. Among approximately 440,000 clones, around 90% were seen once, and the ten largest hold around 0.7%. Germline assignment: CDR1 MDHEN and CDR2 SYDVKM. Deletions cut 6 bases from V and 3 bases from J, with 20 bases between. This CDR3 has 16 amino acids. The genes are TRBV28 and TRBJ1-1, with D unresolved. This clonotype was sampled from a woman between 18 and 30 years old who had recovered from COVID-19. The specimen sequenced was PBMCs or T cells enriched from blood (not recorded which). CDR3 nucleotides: TGTGCCAGCAGCATCTCTTCGACGAGAGGAGACACTGAAGCTTTCTTT. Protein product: CASSISSTRGDTEAFF.